Listed below are T cell receptor beta chains from one sample, sequenced in a study of graft-versus-host responses after intestinal transplantation. Only in-frame clones appear in the TCRdb table, and some are missing; sequencing was by immunoSEQ multiplex PCR. The table includes about 82,000 clones, around 91% detected once. Their antigens are not known. The sequencing here drew on unstimulated CD4+ T cells sorted from spleen or lymph node cells, taken before intestinal transplant. These TCRs come from a human donor who received an intestinal transplant. Both conserved end residues are trimmed from each CDR3. Each record gives: J gene, V gene, CDR3 protein.

TRBJ1-2	TRBV27	ASSPGTGGDYGYT
TRBJ2-3	TRBV6-1	ASSEAPGGARDTQY
TRBJ2-7	TRBV27	ASSFQGGVSEQY
TRBJ2-7	TRBV19	ASSTRDRESEQY
TRBJ1-4	TRBV18	ASSPLAGYNEKLF
TRBJ2-5	TRBV29-1	SAAANRGQETQY
TRBJ2-3	TRBV5-1	ASSLGLAGGTDTQY
TRBJ2-7	TRBV11-2	ASSSLPHEQY
TRBJ2-3	TRBV19	ASSMGDTQY
TRBJ2-5	TRBV7-2	ASSLVIAGGARAQY